The clone carrying this T cell receptor beta chain showed up just once. Its antigen is currently unknown. Germline values: CDR1 SGHTA, CDR2 FQGNSA. Trimming took 4 bases from V and 2 from J; bases not matched to a gene: 11. This CDR3 region has 16 residues. This entry comes from a study of cytomegalovirus exposure and HLA in healthy donors. About the study: Earlier, 100 million to 120 million unique TCR beta sequences were recovered from 200 million or so T cells by an analysis.

With 60 Vbeta and 13 Jbeta primers, the PCR was carried out. The method was immunoSEQ multiplex PCR; TCRdb's version includes in-frame clones alone and lacks a portion of them. This sample has about 150,000 clones; roughly 85% occur once, and the top ten carry roughly 3.5%. Study-wide findings and caveats: Cytomegalovirus association was listed for 164 TCR beta chains.

The chain has TRBV7-2 and TRBJ2-7, with 7 bases identical to TRBD1. This TCR came from a male donor in good health and CMV-seronegative. What was sequenced was PBMCs. The CDR3 sequence: CASSSASGTVPYEQYF. DNA for the CDR3: TGTGCCAGCAGCTCCGCTTCCGGGACAGTTCCCTACGAGCAGTACTTC.